The clone carrying this T cell receptor (beta chain) was found many times. Its antigen is unknown. These data come from a study of blood T cells in healthy people across ages. The study's findings and limits: Unsorted PBMC material precluded a definitive naive versus antigen-experienced comparison. TCR beta diversity was tightly associated with the proportion of naive T cells.

CDR3 size: 17 residues. Germline V gene data show CDR1 as LGHNA and CDR2 as YNFKEQ. J was trimmed by 1 base and V by 1 base; bases with no gene match: 5. Combining a sample-barcoded 5' primer with a J-beta primer mix, a second PCR ran for roughly 7 to 11 cycles. TCRdb independently ran MiXCR on the 5' RACE reads; one entry per CDR3 protein. The profile shows about 830,000 distinct CDR3 sequences, around 68% of them singletons. Extraction of total RNA produced a minimum of 5.5 micrograms from each sample. Source material: blood. V usage is TRBV4-2 and J usage is TRBJ1-5; TRBD1 aligns across 9 bases. The TCR comes from a man between 25 and 39 years old in good health. The CDR3 coding sequence is TGTGCCAGCAGCCAAGGATTCGACAGGGGGAGCAATCAGCCCCAGCATTTT. Protein sequence: CASSQGFDRGSNQPQHF.